This entry lists 3 T cell receptor beta chains sequenced from one sample in a study of CD8 T cells in ankylosing spondylitis. TCRdb passed the 5' RACE reads through MiXCR, listing each CDR3 protein once. The repertoire has 220,000 or so distinct CDR3 sequences, approximately 10% of them found once; the top ten carry around a fifth. The material sequenced was blood, either unsorted or a sorted T cell fraction (not recorded which). All receptors come from a male donor with ankylosing spondylitis or in good health (not recorded which).

In this sample, this clonotype turned up many times. V gene TRBV20-1 combines with J gene TRBJ2-3; D gene uncertain. This CDR3 spans 13 amino acids. Trimming stripped 6 bases from V and 0 bases from J, with 10 bases between. Germline V CDR1 and CDR2: DFQATT, SNEGSKA (reference sequence). The CDR3 reads CSAQYPSTDTQYF. The CDR3 DNA is TGCAGTGCCCAATATCCGAGCACAGATACGCAGTATTTT.

This clonotype was counted a few times. The chain carries TRBV7-9 and TRBJ1-4; D gene uncertain. Germline V gene sequence: CDR1 SEHNR, CDR2 FQNEAQ (reference sequence). This CDR3 has 14 amino acids. Trimming shortened V by 5 bases and J by 0 bases, and 7 bases separated the two germline ends. The DNA of the CDR3 is TGTGCCAGCAGCCGGTTTGCAACTAATGAAAAACTGTTTTTT. Protein sequence: CASSRFATNEKLFF.

There are many counts of this clonotype. The CDR3 bases are TGTGCCAGCAGCGTAGCGGGGGGGCCCGGGGAGCTGTTTTTT. It yields the protein CASSVAGGPGELFF. The chain uses TRBV9 and TRBJ2-2; TRBD2 matches 8 bases. CDR3 length: 14 residues. Per the germline V gene, CDR1 is SGDLS and CDR2 is YYNGEE. V shed 0 bases, J shed 6 bases, and the junction held 1 base outside the gene matches.